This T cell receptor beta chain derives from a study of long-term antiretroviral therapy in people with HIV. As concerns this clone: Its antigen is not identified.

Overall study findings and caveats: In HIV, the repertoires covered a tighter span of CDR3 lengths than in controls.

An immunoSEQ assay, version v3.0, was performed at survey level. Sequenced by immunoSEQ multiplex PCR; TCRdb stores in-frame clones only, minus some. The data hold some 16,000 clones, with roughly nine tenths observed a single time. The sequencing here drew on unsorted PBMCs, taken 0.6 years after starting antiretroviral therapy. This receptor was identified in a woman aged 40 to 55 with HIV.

The CDR3 is CASSLGYYGELFF. The CDR3 nucleotides read TGTGCCAGCAGCTTAGGGTATTACGGGGAGCTGTTTTTT. The rearrangement uses TRBV7-2 and TRBJ2-2, with no clear D. V lost 1 base to trimming and J lost 7 bases, with 7 bases between them. This CDR3 is 13 amino acids long. Germline lookup yields CDR1 SGHTA and CDR2 FQGNSA.